Described below is a single T cell receptor beta chain sequence and its context. The data belong to a study of cytomegalovirus exposure and HLA in healthy donors. The junction had 11 bases not matched to a gene; V was cut back by 3 bases and J by 10 bases. Per the germline V gene, CDR1 is SEHNR and CDR2 is FQNEAQ (reference sequence). The CDR3 totals 16 residues. The PCR employed 60 Vbeta primers together with 13 Jbeta primers. Clones were read by immunoSEQ multiplex PCR, and TCRdb kept only the in-frame ones, dropping some. The data include approximately 47,000 clones; the top ten clones carry 17%. Though nominally healthy at sampling, donors likely had unrecorded immune exposures.

The sequence derives from a male donor in good health and CMV-seronegative. The specimen sequenced was PBMCs. This chain connects TRBV7-9 to TRBJ2-1; TRBD2 matches 11 bases. Here the CDR3 reads CASSLTLAGGTREQFF. CDR3 nucleotide sequence: TGTGCCAGCAGCTTGACTCTAGCGGGGGGTACGAGGGAGCAGTTCTTC.